Listed below are T cell receptor beta chains from one sample, sequenced in a study of blood T cell repertoires in COVID-19. Clones were read by immunoSEQ multiplex PCR, and TCRdb kept only the in-frame ones, dropping some. The table has just over 25,000 clones, nearly 90% seen once. Sequenced material: peripheral blood. All receptors come from a man in his 70s with acute or convalescent COVID-19. Each CDR3 is given with its conserved first and last residue. Each record gives: D gene, clone size, J gene, V gene, CDR3 length, CDR3 protein, CDR3 DNA. D genes are given only for firm matches. Clone sizes are given selectively: once, few, many, or a class where the clone is expanded.

d_call: TRBD1; clone_size: .; j_call: TRBJ1-5; v_call: TRBV29-1; cdr3_length: 14; cdr3_aa: CSVGMGQGSQPQHF; cdr3_nt: TGCAGCGTTGGAATGGGACAGGGTTCTCAGCCCCAGCATTTT
d_call: .; clone_size: .; j_call: TRBJ2-1; v_call: TRBV4-1; cdr3_length: 14; cdr3_aa: CASSHPSTSHEQFF; cdr3_nt: TGCGCCAGCAGCCACCCCTCGACTAGTCATGAGCAGTTCTTC
d_call: TRBD2; clone_size: .; j_call: TRBJ2-5; v_call: TRBV9; cdr3_length: 15; cdr3_aa: CPSRGGGGPQETQYF; cdr3_nt: TGCCCCAGCCGCGGCGGGGGGGGGCCCCAAGAGACCCAGTACTTC
d_call: TRBD2; clone_size: .; j_call: TRBJ2-3; v_call: TRBV6-2/TRBV6-3; cdr3_length: 15; cdr3_aa: CASSGLAGETDTQYF; cdr3_nt: TGTGCCAGCAGTGGACTAGCGGGGGAGACAGATACGCAGTATTTT
d_call: .; clone_size: few; j_call: TRBJ2-7; v_call: TRBV7-3; cdr3_length: 13; cdr3_aa: CASSSTGSGEQYF; cdr3_nt: TGTGCCAGCAGCTCAACAGGTTCGGGAGAGCAGTACTTC
d_call: TRBD2; clone_size: .; j_call: TRBJ2-1; v_call: TRBV7-2; cdr3_length: 16; cdr3_aa: CASSLSSGSSYNEQFF; cdr3_nt: TGTGCCAGCAGCTTATCAAGCGGGAGCTCCTACAATGAGCAGTTCTTC
d_call: .; clone_size: .; j_call: TRBJ1-6; v_call: TRBV14; cdr3_length: 16; cdr3_aa: CASSHRPGVVGSPLHF; cdr3_nt: TGTGCCAGCAGCCACAGACCAGGGGTGGTAGGATCACCCCTCCACTTT
d_call: .; clone_size: .; j_call: TRBJ1-2; v_call: TRBV11-2; cdr3_length: 13; cdr3_aa: CASRRSYRDGYTF; cdr3_nt: TGTGCCAGCAGACGAAGCTACAGGGATGGCTACACCTTC
d_call: .; clone_size: .; j_call: TRBJ2-2; v_call: TRBV7-9; cdr3_length: 12; cdr3_aa: CASSREAGELFF; cdr3_nt: TGTGCCAGCAGTAGGGAGGCCGGGGAGCTGTTTTTT
d_call: .; clone_size: .; j_call: TRBJ2-7; v_call: TRBV28; cdr3_length: 14; cdr3_aa: CASSFTATLYEQYF; cdr3_nt: TGTGCCAGCAGTTTCACAGCCACGCTCTACGAGCAGTACTTC
d_call: .; clone_size: .; j_call: TRBJ1-5; v_call: TRBV11-2; cdr3_length: 13; cdr3_aa: CASSFRAGQPQHF; cdr3_nt: TGTGCCAGCAGCTTCAGGGCCGGTCAGCCCCAGCATTTT
d_call: TRBD2; clone_size: .; j_call: TRBJ2-7; v_call: TRBV9; cdr3_length: 16; cdr3_aa: CASSGGVAGGPYEQYF; cdr3_nt: TGTGCCAGCAGCGGAGGGGTAGCGGGAGGACCCTACGAGCAGTACTTC
d_call: .; clone_size: once; j_call: TRBJ1-4; v_call: TRBV11-2; cdr3_length: 19; cdr3_aa: CASSLWRGPPFISNEKLFF; cdr3_nt: TGTGCCAGCAGCTTATGGCGGGGGCCGCCCTTCATCTCTAATGAAAAACTGTTTTTT
d_call: .; clone_size: .; j_call: TRBJ2-1; v_call: TRBV28; cdr3_length: 12; cdr3_aa: CASSSGGDEQFF; cdr3_nt: TGTGCCAGCAGTTCAGGAGGTGATGAGCAGTTCTTC
d_call: TRBD1; clone_size: few; j_call: TRBJ1-2; v_call: TRBV18; cdr3_length: 13; cdr3_aa: CASSPGQAYGYTF; cdr3_nt: TGTGCCAGCTCACCAGGACAGGCCTATGGCTACACCTTC
d_call: .; clone_size: .; j_call: TRBJ2-3; v_call: TRBV6-6; cdr3_length: 14; cdr3_aa: CAIQRERSTDTQYF; cdr3_nt: TGTGCCATCCAACGGGAGCGGAGCACAGATACGCAGTATTTT
d_call: TRBD2; clone_size: .; j_call: TRBJ2-1; v_call: TRBV4-3; cdr3_length: 17; cdr3_aa: CASSQDSRTSAYNEQFF; cdr3_nt: TGCGCCAGCAGCCAAGACTCCAGGACTAGCGCTTACAATGAGCAGTTCTTC
d_call: TRBD2; clone_size: .; j_call: TRBJ2-1; v_call: TRBV13; cdr3_length: 16; cdr3_aa: CASSPAGTSGHNEQFF; cdr3_nt: TGTGCCAGCAGCCCAGCCGGGACTAGCGGTCACAATGAGCAGTTCTTC